What follows are 4 T cell receptor beta chains derived from one specimen sequenced in a study of cytomegalovirus exposure and HLA in healthy donors. Method: immunoSEQ multiplex PCR; TCRdb's copy keeps in-frame clones and lacks some. The table lists under 60,000 clones, 88% of them singletons. The material sequenced was PBMCs. All receptors come from a woman aged 30 to 39 in good health and CMV-seronegative.

The chain couples TRBV6-5 to TRBJ2-2; no clear D gene. This CDR3 region has 15 residues. Germline V CDR1 and CDR2: MNHEY, SVGAGI. V was cut by 3 bases and J by 1 base, with 9 bases left in between. The CDR3 bases are TGTGCCAGCAGTTATTTTCAGTTGAACACCGGGGAGCTGTTTTTT. It encodes CASSYFQLNTGELFF.

The chain links TRBV14 to TRBJ2-7, with 11 bases identical to TRBD2. Germline-derived CDR1 and CDR2 are SGHDN and FVKESK. The CDR3 has 16 residues. V trimming: 4 bases; J trimming: 4 bases; junction bases outside the gene matches: 9. DNA of the CDR3: TGTGCCAGCAGCCGATCTAGCGGGAGGAATCTGTACGAGCAGTACTTC. As protein: CASSRSSGRNLYEQYF. The whole variable domain, remainder taken from reference TRBV14 and TRBJ2-7, is EAGVTQFPSHSVIEKGQTVTLRCDPISGHDNLYWYRRVMGKEIKFLLHFVKESKQDESGMPNNRFLAERTGGTYSTLKVQPAELEDSGVYFCASSRSSGRNLYEQYFGPGTRLTVT.

V usage is TRBV2 and J usage is TRBJ2-3, with 7 bases lining up with TRBD2. The germline CDR1 and CDR2 sequences are SNHLY and FYNNEI. This CDR3 region has 17 residues. Germline trimming cut 7 bases from V and 2 bases from J; bases unmatched to any gene: 15. The CDR3 sequence: CASKWREIITATDTQYF. The CDR3 DNA sequence: TGTGCCAGCAAATGGCGGGAGATAATAACAGCCACAGATACGCAGTATTTT.

This clone was detected once. The V and J genes are TRBV11-3 and TRBJ2-2; 8 bases align to TRBD1. V shed 7 bases and J 6 bases; nucleotides not matched to a gene: 7. The CDR3 totals 14 residues. CDR1 is SGHNT and CDR2 is YENEEA in the germline V gene. The CDR3 sequence: CASTRSGGPGELFF. The CDR3 nucleotides read TGTGCCAGCACCCGATCAGGGGGCCCCGGGGAGCTGTTTTTT.